Included here is one TCR beta chain sequence, with context. The antigen is undetermined. From germline, CDR1 is SGHAT and CDR2 FQDESV (reference sequence). This CDR3 is built from 16 residues. J was trimmed by 6 bases and V by 2 bases; bases with no gene match: 9. The sample comes from a study of ipilimumab plus nivolumab after autologous stem cell transplantation. Study information: Typical patient got roughly 5 ipilimumab doses and about eight nivolumab doses (median).

Patients got 3 mg/kg IV nivolumab weeks 1, 4, 7, 10, then biweekly through week 26. The table came from immunoSEQ multiplex PCR; TCRdb's copy has only in-frame clones and leaves some out. The data contain tens of thousands of clones, 80% to 95% of them seen just once; the ten biggest clones take up roughly 0.9%. General study results and limits: Per the authors, repertoire, Treg and microbiota data justify further study.

The chain recombines TRBV11-1 with TRBJ1-1, with 10 bases lining up with TRBD1. The sequences come from PBMCs, collected in a trial of ipilimumab plus nivolumab as post-transplant consolidation. This receptor was obtained from a male donor with multiple myeloma. The CDR3 nucleotides read TGTGCCAGCAGCTTAATACCCGGACAGGGGGGATCTGAAGCTTTCTTT. Protein sequence: CASSLIPGQGGSEAFF.